What follows are 6 T cell receptor beta chains derived from one specimen sequenced in a study of blood T cell repertoires in COVID-19. Only in-frame clones appear in the TCRdb table, and some are missing; sequencing was by immunoSEQ multiplex PCR. The sample lists 350,000 or so clones, more than 70% occurring once. The sample comprised peripheral blood. The receptors were gathered from a man under 40 with active or convalescent COVID-19.

The gene calls are TRBV9 and TRBJ2-2, with a weak D call TRBD1 (7 bases). V dropped 3 bases and J dropped 5 bases, with 14 bases sitting between them. This CDR3 comprises 15 residues. The germline CDR1 and CDR2 sequences are SGDLS and YYNGEE. CDR3 amino acids: CASSEEGASTGELFF. The CDR3 coding sequence is TGTGCCAGCAGCGAGGAGGGGGCGAGTACCGGGGAGCTGTTTTTT.

This chain uses TRBV7-6 with TRBJ2-2; 14 nucleotides agree with TRBD2. The CDR3 is 16 amino acids. Trimming at V came to 4 bases and at J to 3 bases, leaving 1 base not matched to a gene. Per germline, CDR1 SGHVS and CDR2 FNYEAQ. The CDR3: CASSSGLAGDTGELFF. The CDR3 DNA is TGTGCCAGCAGCTCGGGACTAGCGGGGGACACCGGGGAGCTGTTTTTT.

This rearrangement joins TRBV19 to TRBJ1-5; D unresolved. The CDR3 covers 15 residues. The V gene's germline CDR1 is LNHDA and CDR2 SQIVND (reference sequence). Deletions cut 6 bases from V and 0 bases from J, with 12 bases between. The CDR3 spells CASSPEGYSNQPQHF. CDR3 nucleotide sequence: TGTGCCAGTAGCCCGGAGGGCTATAGCAATCAGCCCCAGCATTTT.

V usage is TRBV5-4 and J usage is TRBJ1-1, with D perhaps TRBD1 (5 bases). Germline loops: CDR1 SGHNT, CDR2 YYREEE (reference sequence). Trimming pared 5 bases from V and 4 bases from J, leaving 21 bases between. The CDR3 is made up of 16 amino acids. For the CDR3, the DNA is TGTGCCAGCAGGGAGGTCGGTGGGGGGGACGGCACTGAAGCTTTCTTT. The encoded protein is CASREVGGGDGTEAFF.

In this sample, this clone turned up a few times. V gene TRBV7-9 combines with J gene TRBJ2-7; maybe TRBD1 (6 bases). There are 19 residues in the CDR3. CDR1 SEHNR and CDR2 FQNEAQ come from the germline V gene (reference sequence). The germline V and J ends were trimmed by 3 bases and 5 bases, with 29 bases remaining between them. CDR3 amino acids: CASSLSTGGFTGGSNEQYF. The CDR3 DNA is TGTGCCAGCAGCTTGTCGACAGGCGGCTTTACGGGCGGGTCCAACGAGCAGTACTTC. The variable domain in full, completed from reference TRBV7-9 and TRBJ2-7, reads DTGVSQNPRHKITKRGQNVTFRCDPISEHNRLYWYRQTLGQGPEFLTYFQNEAQLEKSRLLSDRFSAERPKGSFSTLEIQRTEQGDSAMYLCASSLSTGGFTGGSNEQYFGPGTRLTVT.

The rearrangement uses TRBV5-4 and TRBJ1-1; D remains ambiguous. The CDR3 is 14 amino acids. The germline V gene encodes CDR1 SGHNT and CDR2 YYREEE (reference sequence). The V gene lost 0 bases and the J gene lost 0 bases, with 6 bases spanning the gap. The CDR3 spells CASSLAPMNTEAFF. The CDR3 bases are TGTGCCAGCAGCTTGGCCCCCATGAACACTGAAGCTTTCTTT.